This TCR beta chain is drawn from a study of cytomegalovirus exposure and HLA in healthy donors. Overall study findings and caveats: By HLA locus, TCR association rates varied in a later analysis, with DRB1 showing the most and HLA-C the fewest.

A remark on this clone: Its antigen is unidentified.

The V gene's germline CDR1 is SGHRS and CDR2 YFSETQ. V was pared by 0 bases and J by 7 bases, with 10 bases between. CDR3 length equals 14 residues. The PCR contained 60 Vbeta and 13 Jbeta primers. Libraries were prepared by immunoSEQ multiplex PCR; TCRdb keeps only in-frame clonotypes and omits some of them. Among over 130,000 clones, around 66% were seen once, and the ten largest hold over 5%. Among the donors, all were healthy bone marrow donors. This TCR came from an older woman in good health and CMV-seronegative. Sequenced: PBMCs. The chain employs TRBV5-1 and TRBJ2-2; weak D call: TRBD2 (5 bases). CDR3 sequence reads: CASSLAGSGGELFF. DNA of the CDR3: TGCGCCAGCAGCTTGGCGGGGAGTGGCGGGGAGCTGTTTTTT.